This T cell receptor beta chain originates from a study of cytomegalovirus exposure and HLA in healthy donors. Notes on this clone: Its antigen remains unidentified.

Trimming cost V 5 bases and J 6 bases, with 20 bases left between them. Germline-derived CDR1 and CDR2 are KGHSH and LQKENI. The CDR3 covers 15 residues. With 60 Vbeta and 13 Jbeta primers, the PCR was carried out. In the original workflow: Unique TCR beta chains numbered 80 million to 95 million in a later analysis, with about 11 million shared. Here immunoSEQ multiplex PCR was the method, and the copy in TCRdb shows in-frame clones only, minus some. The V and J calls and clone size were taken over from that table, and D and trimming were inferred from the DNA. The repertoire holds 30,000 to 40,000 clones, with 35% to 50% as singletons. Study-wide results and limits: The listing of roughly 160 TCR beta chains classed them as cytomegalovirus-associated. While the bulk of TCR sequences proved rare, some public TCRs turned up in many donors.

Sequencing was carried out using PBMCs. The sequence was collected from a woman aged 50 to 60 in good health and CMV-seronegative. V usage is TRBV18 and J usage is TRBJ2-7; possible D gene TRBD1, 7 bases. DNA for the CDR3: TGTGCCAGCTCAAGTGGGGGGACAGAGGCGAGCGAGCAGTACTTC. Amino acid sequence: CASSSGGTEASEQYF.